Listed here is a single TCR beta chain. The source of the sample is a study of blood T cell repertoires in COVID-19. Only in-frame clones appear in the TCRdb table, and some are missing; sequencing was by immunoSEQ multiplex PCR. The sample consists of about 120,000 clones, 90% of them appearing once. Deletions cut 0 bases from V and 4 bases from J, with 18 bases between. Per germline, CDR1 MNHEY and CDR2 SVGEGT. The CDR3 contains 18 residues. Sequencing used peripheral blood. The receptor comes from an older woman with COVID-19, enrolled during active disease. This sequence joins TRBV6-2 or TRBV6-3 and TRBJ2-2, with D possibly TRBD2 on 6 matching bases. The DNA for the CDR3 is TGTGCCAGCAGTTACTCCCCGGGTCCGGTCGGGGGCACCGGGGAGCTGTTTTTT. As protein: CASSYSPGPVGGTGELFF.